This entry is about one T cell receptor (beta chain). The sample comes from a study of low-dose radiotherapy and immunotherapy resistance in tumors. Study as a whole: On a schedule of every two weeks, intravenous cyclophosphamide at a dose of 200 mg/m2 was delivered one day before each radiation and immunotherapy administration. Daily intake of oral aspirin 300 mg by patients lasted four cycles and began on cycle 1 day 1.

J gave up 9 bases and V 5 bases, and 12 bases lay outside the gene matches. The CDR3 sequence is 15 residues long. Germline V gene lookup returns CDR1 KGHSH and CDR2 LQKENI. Primers targeting TRAV and TRBV primed first-strand cDNA, covering alpha and beta chains. It was with a constant-region primer and a V-primer adapter that TCRs were amplified over approximately 20 PCR cycles. TCRdb re-called the reads through MiXCR, storing one row per CDR3 protein. Of 80,000 to 95,000 distinct CDR3 sequences in the sample, 9% to 9.5% are singletons; the top ten hold under 1.1%. The time point was: before trial treatment.

The material was PBMCs, obtained before treatment. The sequence came from a male donor with prostate cancer. The chain carries TRBV18 and TRBJ2-1, with 8 positions matching TRBD2. CDR3 in amino acids: CASSSTGTRAGEQFF. CDR3 nucleotides: TGTGCCAGCTCATCGACCGGGACTAGGGCGGGTGAGCAGTTCTTC.